This is a list of T cell receptor beta chains from one sample in a study of T cells in localized non-small cell lung cancer. The repertoire was sequenced with immunoSEQ multiplex PCR; TCRdb's copy has only in-frame clones and lacks some. Of about 54,000 clones listed, around 81% were seen once; the top ten hold just under 20%. The material sequenced was peripheral blood, taken before any cancer treatment. The receptors here all came from a female donor older than 55 with stage II squamous cell lung carcinoma. The CDR3 runs from the conserved cysteine through the conserved F or W. The D gene is left open where the match is weak. Clone size is not always given. Where it is, it says once, few, many or a class for expanded clones.

j_call	clone_size	v_call	cdr3_length	d_call	cdr3_nt	cdr3_aa
TRBJ2-4	.	TRBV11-2	14	.	TGTGCCAGCAGCCCGACCCCTTTAAGAAACATTCAGTACTTC	CASSPTPLRNIQYF
TRBJ1-5	.	TRBV10-3	14	.	TGTGCCATCAGCCGGGACGGTGGATCGTGGCCCCAGCATTTT	CAISRDGGSWPQHF
TRBJ2-7	.	TRBV27	13	TRBD1	TGTGCCAGCAGTTCCGGGACAGACGACGAGCAGTACTTC	CASSSGTDDEQYF
TRBJ2-7	medium-sized	TRBV6-6	14	.	TGTGCCAGCAGTTACTCGGGAGGTACTTACGAGCAGTACTTC	CASSYSGGTYEQYF
TRBJ2-1	.	TRBV6-5	14	TRBD2	TGTGCCAGCAGTGGAGTAGCGGGGTTCAATGAGCAGTTCTTC	CASSGVAGFNEQFF
TRBJ1-1	.	TRBV30	13	.	TGTGCCTGGAGTAGGGACGGGAACACTGAAGCTTTCTTT	CAWSRDGNTEAFF
TRBJ2-6	.	TRBV7-6	16	.	TGTGCCAGCAGCCCCCGGGGGACCTCTGGGGCCAACGTCCTGACTTTC	CASSPRGTSGANVLTF
TRBJ2-7	.	TRBV11-2	12	.	TGTGCCAGCAGCCCCCCCTCCTACGAGCAGTACTTC	CASSPPSYEQYF
TRBJ1-2	.	TRBV19	15	.	TGTGCCAGTAGTCCTTCGACAGGCGTTAACTATGGCTACACCTTC	CASSPSTGVNYGYTF
TRBJ2-5	.	TRBV9	16	TRBD1	TGTGCCAGCAGCGCCTACTCGGACAGGGGAAGAGAGACCCAGTACTTC	CASSAYSDRGRETQYF